This T cell receptor (beta chain) is drawn from a study of neurological immune-mediated disorders. This clonotype was counted at least ten times. Its matching antigen is unknown. Study-level findings and limits: In HTLV-1-associated myelopathy, TCR clonal expansion was greatest, whereas multiple sclerosis had the least, falling below healthy controls. None of the CDR3 amino acid sequences found in expanded clones was shared across subjects. This suggests that the TCR-beta repertoires were private in all groups.

With 10-nucleotide random UMIs, 5'RACE was used to make the cDNA. Using its own MiXCR run on the 5' RACE reads, TCRdb lists one record per CDR3 protein. The sample gives tens of thousands of distinct CDR3 sequences, around 3.5% of which show up once; approximately 3.4% is in the top ten. This CDR3 comprises 13 residues. CDR1 and CDR2 (germline): MDHEN, SYDVKM. Trimming stripped 6 bases from V and 6 bases from J, with 12 bases between. The chain recombines TRBV28 with TRBJ2-1, with D perhaps matching TRBD2 (6 bases). The receptor was isolated from a woman aged 25 to 39 with multiple sclerosis. Sequencing input: PBMCs. The CDR3 region is CASRASAGNEQFF. The CDR3 coding sequence is TGTGCCAGCAGAGCTAGCGCCGGCAATGAGCAGTTCTTC.